This T cell receptor (beta chain) came from a study of cytomegalovirus exposure and HLA in healthy donors. The germline CDR1 and CDR2 sequences are SGDLS and YYNGEE. The CDR3 extends over 15 amino acids. V was clipped by 0 bases and J by 5 bases, with 12 bases between them. With respect to this clone: Antigen unknown.

General study findings and limits: Specific recognition of CMV antigens was confirmed in vitro for a few chains (all CMV-associated).

Profiled with immunoSEQ multiplex PCR; TCRdb holds only in-frame clones, not every one. The table has some 99,000 clones, 88% seen once. The sequenced sample was PBMCs. The clonotype comes from a woman aged 18-29 years in good health and CMV-seronegative. The rearrangement uses TRBV9 and TRBJ2-1; the D is unclear. The CDR3 DNA follows: TGTGCCAGCAGCGTAGGAGGTTCGGAAAACAATGAGCAGTTCTTC. This sequence encodes CASSVGGSENNEQFF.